These 2 T cell receptor beta chains originate from one sample sequenced in a study of PD-1 blockade in classical Hodgkin lymphoma. Measured with immunoSEQ multiplex PCR; TCRdb has only the in-frame clones, and not every one. The table has some 96,000 clones, roughly 91% seen once. As to time point: cycle 4 day 1 (C4D1), after 5 to 7 weeks of nivolumab. Every patient was affected by relapse after autologous stem cell transplantation, while exposure to brentuximab vedotin was not uniform. Sequences were derived from peripheral blood mononuclear cells (PBMCs), sampled before the fourth cycle of nivolumab. These receptors were collected from a human donor with classical Hodgkin lymphoma.

J is TRBJ1-1 and V is TRBV7-9, with D unclear. The germline gives CDR1 SEHNR, CDR2 FQNEAQ (reference sequence). The CDR3 totals 15 residues. With 5 bases removed from V and 2 bases from J, the gap between germline ends came to 15 bases. CDR3 sequence (DNA): TGTGCCAGCAGCCCCCGTGAAGGGCCTAACACTGAAGCTTTCTTT. Translating gives CASSPREGPNTEAFF.

V and J are TRBV19 and TRBJ1-5; weak D call: TRBD1 (5 bases). Trimming stripped 5 bases from V and 4 bases from J, with 21 bases between. This CDR3 is 17 amino acids long. Germline assignment: CDR1 LNHDA and CDR2 SQIVND (reference sequence). The CDR3 protein is CASSVPEGRSNNQPQHF. The DNA of the CDR3 is TGTGCCAGTAGTGTACCGGAGGGACGGAGCAATAATCAGCCCCAGCATTTT.